This T cell receptor beta chain appears in the sequencing data of a study of blood T cell repertoires in COVID-19. At the level of the study: Both acute and convalescent COVID-19 samples were obtained from the United States, Italy and Spain. PBMCs, B-cell-depleted T cells, or T cells provided the cDNA or gDNA that made up the material.

The CDR3 length is 17 residues. The germline V gene has CDR1 SNHLY and CDR2 FYNNEI. V dropped 2 bases and J dropped 0 bases, with 17 bases sitting between them. The authors' processing: Nucleated cell counts were estimated from reference gene primer amplification. Produced via immunoSEQ multiplex PCR; TCRdb's table is partial and in-frame only. The V and J calls and clone size come from that table; D and trimming were worked out from the DNA. Here the sample spans fewer than 85,000 clones, roughly 82% being singletons. The chain employs TRBV2 and TRBJ2-7, with D possibly TRBD1 on 6 matching bases. The sequencing sample was made of peripheral blood. The TCR sequence derives from a woman of 80 years or more with active or convalescent COVID-19. CDR3 in DNA: TGTGCCAGCAGTGAACGAACTGGGGGCCAACTCTCCTACGAGCAGTACTTC. Residues: CASSERTGGQLSYEQYF.